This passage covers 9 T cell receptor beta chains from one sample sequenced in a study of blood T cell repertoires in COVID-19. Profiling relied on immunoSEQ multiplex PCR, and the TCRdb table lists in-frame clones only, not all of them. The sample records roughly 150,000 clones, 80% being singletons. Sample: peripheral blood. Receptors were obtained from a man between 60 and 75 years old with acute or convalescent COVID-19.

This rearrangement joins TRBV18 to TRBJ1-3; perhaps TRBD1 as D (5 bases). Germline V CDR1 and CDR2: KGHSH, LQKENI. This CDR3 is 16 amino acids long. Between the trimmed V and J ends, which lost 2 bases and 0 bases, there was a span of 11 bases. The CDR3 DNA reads TGTGCCAGCTCACCATGGGGACTGTCCTCTGGAAACACCATATATTTT. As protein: CASSPWGLSSGNTIYF.

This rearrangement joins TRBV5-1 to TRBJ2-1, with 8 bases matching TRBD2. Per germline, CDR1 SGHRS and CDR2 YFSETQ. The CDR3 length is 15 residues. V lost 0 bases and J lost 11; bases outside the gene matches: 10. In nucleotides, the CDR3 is TGCGCCAGCAGCTTGGCCGAGATGCGGGGGGCCCAGCAGTTCTTC. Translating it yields CASSLAEMRGAQQFF.

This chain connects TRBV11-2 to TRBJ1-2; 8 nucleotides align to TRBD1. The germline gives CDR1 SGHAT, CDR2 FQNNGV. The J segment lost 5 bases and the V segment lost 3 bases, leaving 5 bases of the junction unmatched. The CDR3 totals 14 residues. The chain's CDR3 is CASSFDRGVYGYTF. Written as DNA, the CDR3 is TGTGCCAGCAGCTTCGACAGGGGAGTTTATGGCTACACCTTC.

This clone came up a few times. In DNA, the CDR3 is TGTGCCATCAGTGACACAGGGGGCATCGGGGAGCTGTTTTTT. As protein: CAISDTGGIGELFF. The chain couples TRBV10-3 to TRBJ2-2; 9 bases are shared with TRBD1. The CDR3 sequence is 14 residues long. Trimming cost V 3 bases and J 7 bases; bases outside gene matches: 3. CDR1 and CDR2 from the germline V gene are ENHRY and SYGVKD.

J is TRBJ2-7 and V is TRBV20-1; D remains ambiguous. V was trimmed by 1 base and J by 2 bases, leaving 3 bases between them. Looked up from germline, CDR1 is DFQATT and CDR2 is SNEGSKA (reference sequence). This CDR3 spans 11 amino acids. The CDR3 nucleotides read TGCAGTGCTAGAGCTGCCTACGAGCAGTACTTC. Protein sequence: CSARAAYEQYF.

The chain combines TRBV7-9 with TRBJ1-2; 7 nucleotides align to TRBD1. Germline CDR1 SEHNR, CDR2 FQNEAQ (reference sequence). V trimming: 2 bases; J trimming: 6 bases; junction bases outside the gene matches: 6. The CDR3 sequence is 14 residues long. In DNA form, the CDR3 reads TGTGCCAGCAGCTTAACCCAGGGGGTGCATGGCTACACCTTC. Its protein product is CASSLTQGVHGYTF.

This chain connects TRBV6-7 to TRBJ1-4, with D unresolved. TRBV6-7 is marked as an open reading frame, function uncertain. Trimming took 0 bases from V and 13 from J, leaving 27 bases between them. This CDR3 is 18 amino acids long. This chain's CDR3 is CASSYSENGLTLPKILFF. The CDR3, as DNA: TGTGCCAGCAGTTACTCGGAGAACGGACTTACCCTTCCCAAAATACTGTTTTTT.

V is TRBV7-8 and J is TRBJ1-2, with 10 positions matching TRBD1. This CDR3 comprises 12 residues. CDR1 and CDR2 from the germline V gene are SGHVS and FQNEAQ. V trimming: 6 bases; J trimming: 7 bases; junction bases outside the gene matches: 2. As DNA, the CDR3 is TGTGCCAGCAGGACAGGGGGCGGTGGCTACACCTTC. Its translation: CASRTGGGGYTF.

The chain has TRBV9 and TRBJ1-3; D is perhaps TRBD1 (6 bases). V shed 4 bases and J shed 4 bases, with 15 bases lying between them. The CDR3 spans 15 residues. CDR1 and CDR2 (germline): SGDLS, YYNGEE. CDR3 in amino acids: CASSLSDSLGNTIYF. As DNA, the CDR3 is TGTGCCAGCAGCTTGTCGGACAGCCTCGGAAACACCATATATTTT.